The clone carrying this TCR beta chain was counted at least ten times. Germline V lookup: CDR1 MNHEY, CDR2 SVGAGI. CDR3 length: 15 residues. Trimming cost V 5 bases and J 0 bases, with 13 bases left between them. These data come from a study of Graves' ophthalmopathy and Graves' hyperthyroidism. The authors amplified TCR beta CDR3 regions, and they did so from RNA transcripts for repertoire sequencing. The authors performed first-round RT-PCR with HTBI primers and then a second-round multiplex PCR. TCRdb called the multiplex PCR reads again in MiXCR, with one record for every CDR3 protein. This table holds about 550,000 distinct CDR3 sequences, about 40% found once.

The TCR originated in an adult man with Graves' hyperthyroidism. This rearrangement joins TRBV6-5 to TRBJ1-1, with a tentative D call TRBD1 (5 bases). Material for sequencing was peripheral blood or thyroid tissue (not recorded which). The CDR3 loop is CASSEPGGVNTEAFF. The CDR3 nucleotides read TGTGCCAGCAGTGAGCCCGGGGGGGTGAACACTGAAGCTTTCTTT.